Below, one T cell receptor beta chain is given with its context. These data come from a study of control samples from healthy donors and cancer patients. From germline, CDR1 is SGHTA and CDR2 FQGNSA. There are 13 residues in the CDR3. V gave up 5 bases and J gave up 7 bases, with 15 bases separating them. Profiled with immunoSEQ multiplex PCR; TCRdb holds only in-frame clones, not every one. The sample shows 150,000 or so clones, about 94% of them seen only once. Sequenced input: blood. The clonotype comes from a woman in her thirties in good health. V is TRBV7-2 and J is TRBJ2-7; perhaps TRBD1 as D (6 bases). DNA of the CDR3: TGTGCCAGCAGCCCGACAGGAACGGGGGAGCAGTACTTC. It translates to CASSPTGTGEQYF.